This TCR beta chain was sequenced for a study of cytomegalovirus exposure and HLA in healthy donors. Findings and caveats of the study: Among immune exposure information, only CMV serostatus was available. Sequence variants that were highly shared formed a cluster that was likely a sequencing artifact.

J gave up 8 bases and V 3 bases, and 3 bases lay outside the gene matches. CDR3 length: 14 residues. Germline assignment: CDR1 KGHSH and CDR2 LQKENI. The PCR was carried out with 60 Vbeta primers and 13 Jbeta primers. The method was immunoSEQ multiplex PCR; TCRdb's version includes in-frame clones alone and lacks a portion of them. Of roughly 100,000 clones listed, roughly 85% are singletons. Samples came from healthy bone marrow donors. As to this clone: The antigen is undetermined.

The rearrangement links TRBV18 to TRBJ1-4; 10 bases match TRBD1. This sequence was found in a man between 60 and 75 years old in good health and CMV-seropositive. Sequencing was carried out using PBMCs. CDR3 in DNA: TGTGCCAGCTCACCCGGGACAGGGGTGGAAAAACTGTTTTTT. It yields the protein CASSPGTGVEKLFF.